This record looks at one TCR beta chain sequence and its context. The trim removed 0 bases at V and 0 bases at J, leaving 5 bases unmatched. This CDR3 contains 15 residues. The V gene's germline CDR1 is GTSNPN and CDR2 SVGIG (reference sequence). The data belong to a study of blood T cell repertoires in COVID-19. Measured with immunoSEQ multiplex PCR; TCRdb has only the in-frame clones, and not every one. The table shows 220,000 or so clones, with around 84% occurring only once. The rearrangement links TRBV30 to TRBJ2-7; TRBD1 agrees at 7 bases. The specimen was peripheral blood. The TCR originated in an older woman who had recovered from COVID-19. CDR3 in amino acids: CAWSVSGTVSYEQYF. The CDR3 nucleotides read TGTGCCTGGAGTGTTAGTGGGACAGTCTCCTACGAGCAGTACTTC.